This is a list of T cell receptor beta chains from one sample in a study of T-cell memory formation after mild COVID-19. TCRdb reprocessed the 5' RACE reads via MiXCR and lists one record per CDR3 protein. This table holds some 200,000 distinct CDR3 sequences, 9.5% found once. Sequencing used PBMCs or a T cell subset sorted from them (not recorded which). These receptors were obtained from a man between 18 and 29 years old who had mild COVID-19 (a few samples of this study predate the infection). Cell type and time point are not known. Each CDR3 is given with its conserved first and last residue. Fields, in order: V gene, D gene, J gene, CDR3 protein. The D gene is left open where the match is weak.

>TRBV7-2|-|TRBJ1-5
CASSLHRGNQPQHF
>TRBV5-4|-|TRBJ1-2
CASSPLNWAGGGYTF
>TRBV12-3/TRBV12-4|-|TRBJ1-1
CASSLGAEAFF
>TRBV7-2|TRBD2|TRBJ2-3
CASSQTSSTDTQYF
>TRBV12-5|-|TRBJ2-5
CASGLVETQYF
>TRBV9|TRBD2|TRBJ2-2
CASSGGLAGDTGELFF
>TRBV5-1|-|TRBJ2-5
CASSSVVGGQETQYF
>TRBV5-1|-|TRBJ2-7
CASRDLGGRYEQYF
>TRBV4-3|TRBD1|TRBJ1-2
CASSLRDRENYGYTF
>TRBV7-2|TRBD2|TRBJ2-3
CASSPRGASGVRDTQYF
>TRBV12-3/TRBV12-4|TRBD1|TRBJ1-6
CASRNRGGNSPLHF
>TRBV7-6|-|TRBJ2-2
CASSPLGGGLTGELFF
>TRBV10-3|-|TRBJ2-6
CAISGRTTGANVLTF
>TRBV7-2|-|TRBJ2-3
CASSLFAGGTDTQYF
>TRBV5-1|TRBD2|TRBJ2-7
CASSPDGGGYEQYF
>TRBV5-1|-|TRBJ1-4
CASSLGQNEKLFF
>TRBV12-3/TRBV12-4|-|TRBJ1-2
CASSLEWGVDGYTF
>TRBV4-1|-|TRBJ2-1
CASSRLGGGSRGEQFF
>TRBV27|-|TRBJ2-6
CASSYLGLPSGANVLTF
>TRBV6-5|-|TRBJ1-1
CASSYQPGTAEAFF
>TRBV7-2|-|TRBJ2-3
CASSTPGPDAQYF
>TRBV11-2|-|TRBJ2-7
CASSLAGVGITYEQYF
>TRBV9|-|TRBJ2-5
CASSEGPEETQYF
>TRBV15|-|TRBJ1-3
CATSRALTGIAGNTIYF